One and the same sample provided the 27 T cell receptor beta chains below, sequenced in a study of beta chain features in type 1 diabetes. Expressed TCRB transcripts were sequenced because the entire RNA isolate underwent reverse transcription. The data were produced by immunoSEQ multiplex PCR, yet TCRdb's version contains in-frame clones alone and is incomplete. The data show 130,000 to 150,000 clones, 7% to 10% seen once. The sequenced sample consisted of central memory CD4+ T cells from blood. Receptor source: a man between 18 and 29 years old in good health.

This clone has a count of ten or more. The V gene is TRBV7-2, the J gene TRBJ2-5; perhaps TRBD1 as D (7 bases). The CDR3 covers 15 residues. Deletions cut 7 bases from V and 5 bases from J, with 20 bases between. The germline V gene has CDR1 SGHTA and CDR2 FQGNSA. The CDR3 sequence is CASTRGSRGVETQYF. In DNA form, the CDR3 reads TGTGCCAGCACCAGGGGGTCGCGCGGGGTGGAGACCCAGTACTTC.

V and J are TRBV25-1 and TRBJ1-6; tentatively, D is TRBD1 (6 bases). The CDR3 extends over 16 amino acids. V was trimmed by 5 bases and J by 5 bases, leaving 16 bases between them. From germline, CDR1 is MGHDK and CDR2 SYGVNS. In nucleotides, the CDR3 is TGTGCCAGCAGTACGCTAGGGGGGGTGAATAATTCACCCCTCCACTTT. Its protein product is CASSTLGGVNNSPLHF.

This clone was seen more than once but under ten times. This chain uses TRBV6-5 with TRBJ2-3, with 8 bases that match TRBD2. The CDR3 length is 15 residues. The germline gives CDR1 MNHEY, CDR2 SVGAGI. V gave up 6 bases and J gave up 5 bases; unmatched junction bases: 10. The CDR3: CASRSVGRGGDTQYF. The DNA of the CDR3 is TGTGCCAGCAGATCCGTAGGACGGGGGGGAGATACGCAGTATTTT.

This clone was recorded many times. The chain links TRBV7-9 to TRBJ2-5, with D possibly TRBD1 on 8 matching bases. Germline values: CDR1 SEHNR, CDR2 FQNEAQ (reference sequence). This CDR3 has 15 amino acids. V lost 5 bases and J lost 2, with 15 bases in between. CDR3 sequence (DNA): TGTGCCAGCAGCCTCGGACAGGGAGGGCAAGAGACCCAGTACTTC. Translation: CASSLGQGGQETQYF.

The chain combines TRBV28 with TRBJ2-1; 8 bases line up with TRBD2. CDR1 and CDR2 (germline): MDHEN, SYDVKM. Trimming took 6 bases from V and 3 from J; bases not matched to a gene: 19. This CDR3 spans 19 amino acids. This CDR3 reads CASSSPGGGTSGYYNEQFF. Here the CDR3 DNA reads TGTGCCAGCAGCTCACCGGGGGGTGGTACTAGCGGCTACTACAATGAGCAGTTCTTC.

There are a few counts of this clone. Other nucleotide sequences from this sample produce the same CDR3. The chain carries TRBV7-8 and TRBJ2-1; no reliable D call. CDR3 size: 15 residues. Germline V CDR1 and CDR2: SGHVS, FQNEAQ. Trimming stripped 3 bases from V and 0 bases from J, with 9 bases between. DNA for the CDR3: TGTGCCAGCAGCTTGCGACACAGCTCCTACAATGAGCAGTTCTTC. Encoded protein: CASSLRHSSYNEQFF.

This clone was counted only a few times. This chain links TRBV7-2 with TRBJ2-1; no reliable D call. V dropped 4 bases and J dropped 0 bases, with 10 bases sitting between them. The CDR3 is 15 residues long. Looked up from germline, CDR1 is SGHTA and CDR2 is FQGNSA. The CDR3 nucleotides are TGTGCCAGCAGCTCCCATCTGAGCTCCTACAATGAGCAGTTCTTC. Its translation is CASSSHLSSYNEQFF.

The chain links TRBV11-2 to TRBJ1-1, with TRBD1 as a possible D gene (6 bases). From germline, CDR1 is SGHAT and CDR2 FQNNGV. V lost 0 bases and J lost 7, with 6 bases in between. The CDR3 extends over 12 amino acids. The CDR3 region has the DNA TGTGCCAGCAGCTTAGACAGGGGTGAAGCTTTCTTT. This sequence encodes CASSLDRGEAFF.

This clone turned up a few times. The chain joins TRBV6-5 to TRBJ2-5, with D perhaps TRBD2 (7 bases). The CDR3 length is 14 residues. Germline CDR1 is MNHEY and CDR2 is SVGAGI. The V end lost 3 bases, the J end lost 5 bases, and 13 bases lay between the germline ends. CDR3 nucleotide sequence: TGTGCCAGCAGTTATAGGGGGGGCTTGGAGACCCAGTACTTC. Amino acid sequence: CASSYRGGLETQYF.

This clone was observed a handful of times. This rearrangement joins TRBV9 to TRBJ2-3, with 10 bases lining up with TRBD2. The CDR3 spans 18 residues. CDR1 SGDLS and CDR2 YYNGEE come from the germline V gene. V trimming: 4 bases; J trimming: 5 bases; junction bases outside the gene matches: 16. The DNA for the CDR3 is TGTGCCAGCAGCCCGATTGGACTAGCGGCAGGCCGGGGAGATACGCAGTATTTT. Translated: CASSPIGLAAGRGDTQYF.

This clone has at least ten counts. The rearrangement joins TRBV7-2 to TRBJ2-5; TRBD2 is a possible D gene (6 bases). This CDR3 contains 15 residues. Germline CDR1 reads SGHTA; CDR2 reads FQGNSA. V was shortened by 3 bases and J by 5 bases, with 16 bases between the two germline ends. Here the CDR3 DNA reads TGTGCCAGCAGCTTGGGAGGCGGGGAAGCGGAGACCCAGTACTTC. Translation: CASSLGGGEAETQYF.

The chain has TRBV28 and TRBJ2-7, with 12 bases aligning to TRBD2. Trimming at V came to 5 bases and at J to 6 bases, leaving 5 bases not matched to a gene. CDR1 is MDHEN, CDR2 SYDVKM, per germline. This CDR3 contains 14 residues. CDR3 region: CASSRTSGTGEQYF. In DNA, the CDR3 is TGTGCCAGCAGTCGGACTAGCGGGACGGGCGAGCAGTACTTC.

This clone has just a few counts. V and J are TRBV9 and TRBJ2-1; D is possibly TRBD2 (6 bases). Germline V gene data show CDR1 as SGDLS and CDR2 as YYNGEE. The CDR3 is made up of 15 amino acids. V shed 1 base and J shed 5 bases, with 13 bases lying between them. This CDR3 reads CASSVRELADNEQFF. The CDR3 DNA sequence: TGTGCCAGCAGCGTAAGGGAGTTAGCGGACAATGAGCAGTTCTTC. The whole variable domain, remainder taken from reference TRBV9 and TRBJ2-1, is DSGVTQTPKHLITATGQRVTLRCSPRSGDLSVYWYQQSLDQGLQFLIQYYNGEERAKGNILERFSAQQFPDLHSELNLSSLELGDSALYFCASSVRELADNEQFFGPGTRLTVL.

The chain employs TRBV14 and TRBJ2-1, with a possible D match to TRBD2 (5 bases). CDR3 size: 14 residues. The germline CDR1 and CDR2 sequences are SGHDN and FVKESK. V was pared by 3 bases and J by 14 bases, with 20 bases between. The DNA of the CDR3 is TGTGCCAGCAGCCATCAACCCACCAGAGGGCGGGAGTTCTTC. Amino acid sequence: CASSHQPTRGREFF.

V is TRBV7-3 and J is TRBJ2-1, with 13 bases aligning to TRBD2. The germline gives CDR1 SGHTA, CDR2 FQGTGA. Trimming cost V 5 bases and J 9 bases; bases outside gene matches: 7. The CDR3 spans 15 residues. The CDR3 spells CASSPTSGGAGEQFF. CDR3 nucleotides: TGTGCCAGCAGCCCTACTAGCGGGGGGGCCGGTGAGCAGTTCTTC.

V and J are TRBV5-1 and TRBJ2-2, with D perhaps TRBD2 (6 bases). Trimming pared 0 bases from V and 5 bases from J, leaving 11 bases between. CDR3 size: 15 residues. From germline, CDR1 is SGHRS and CDR2 YFSETQ. This CDR3 reads CASSLVRSGTGELFF. CDR3 DNA: TGCGCCAGCAGCTTGGTTCGGAGCGGGACCGGGGAGCTGTTTTTT. The variable domain in full, with the rest retrieved from reference TRBV5-1 and TRBJ2-2, is KAGVTQTPRYLIKTRGQQVTLSCSPISGHRSVSWYQQTPGQGLQFLFEYFSETQRNKGNFPGRFSGRQFSNSRSEMNVSTLELGDSALYLCASSLVRSGTGELFFGEGSRLTVL.

The chain uses TRBV4-3 and TRBJ1-5; unclear D gene. V lost 2 bases to trimming and J lost 4 bases, with 12 bases between them. The CDR3 covers 15 residues. From germline, CDR1 is LGHNA and CDR2 YSLEER. The CDR3: CASSQLVGPNQPQHF. CDR3 bases: TGCGCCAGCAGCCAACTGGTGGGCCCTAATCAGCCCCAGCATTTT.

This clone was observed at least ten times. The chain uses TRBV5-4 and TRBJ2-1; D gene ambiguous. The ends were cut back, 0 bases at V and 4 bases at J, with 5 bases in the middle. CDR3 size: 13 residues. Germline V CDR1 and CDR2: SGHNT, YYREEE (reference sequence). The CDR3: CASSLDSYNEQFF. The CDR3 DNA follows: TGTGCCAGCAGCTTGGACAGTTACAATGAGCAGTTCTTC. Based on the CDR3 plus reference TRBV5-4 and TRBJ2-1, the full variable domain is ETGVTQSPTHLIKTRGQQVTLRCSSQSGHNTVSWYQQALGQGPQFIFQYYREEENGRGNFPPRFSGLQFPNYSSELNVNALELDDSALYLCASSLDSYNEQFFGPGTRLTVL.

The CDR3 spells CASSPSTLREKLFF. CDR3 in DNA: TGTGCCAGCTCACCATCTACCTTGAGGGAAAAACTGTTTTTT. The chain carries TRBV18 and TRBJ1-4; the D is unclear. Trimming removed 2 bases at V and 8 bases at J, with 12 bases between. CDR1 and CDR2 (germline): KGHSH, LQKENI. The CDR3 loop spans 14 amino acids.

V and J are TRBV7-2 and TRBJ1-6, with 7 positions matching TRBD1. Per germline, CDR1 SGHTA and CDR2 FQGNSA. CDR3 length: 14 amino acids. Trimming took 3 bases from V and 9 from J; bases not matched to a gene: 5. Written as DNA, the CDR3 is TGTGCCAGCAGCTTTATCGACAGGGCTTCACCCCTCCACTTT. It is translated as CASSFIDRASPLHF. The whole variable domain, remainder taken from reference TRBV7-2 and TRBJ1-6, is GAGVSQSPSNKVTEKGKDVELRCDPISGHTALYWYRQSLGQGLEFLIYFQGNSAPDKSGLPSDRFSAERTGGSVSTLTIQRTQQEDSAVYLCASSFIDRASPLHFGNGTRLTVT.

This clone was counted only a few times. The chain carries TRBV18 and TRBJ1-3, with TRBD1 as a possible D gene (5 bases). Germline V gene sequence: CDR1 KGHSH, CDR2 LQKENI. V was clipped by 2 bases and J by 4 bases, with 15 bases between them. This CDR3 is built from 16 residues. The CDR3 DNA sequence: TGTGCCAGCTCACCAGGGCCTGAGCAGGGAGGAAACACCATATATTTT. It translates to CASSPGPEQGGNTIYF.

CDR3 sequence reads: CASSQEGGARTDTQYF. DNA of the CDR3: TGTGCCAGCAGCCAAGAAGGGGGGGCAAGGACAGATACGCAGTATTTT. This chain connects TRBV4-2 to TRBJ2-3, with D tentatively TRBD2 (7 bases). Germline CDR1 reads LGHNA; CDR2 reads YNFKEQ. The V end lost 0 bases, the J end lost 3 bases, and 13 bases lay between the germline ends. This CDR3 is 16 amino acids long.

This clone was picked up a small number of times. The chain combines TRBV4-3 with TRBJ2-1; weak D call: TRBD2 (5 bases). V lost 8 bases and J 14 bases, leaving 13 bases between the germline ends. Germline assignment: CDR1 LGHNA and CDR2 YSLEER. The CDR3 is made up of 10 amino acids. DNA for the CDR3: TGCGCCAGCTCTGGGGAGAAGGAGTTCTTC. Translation: CASSGEKEFF.

This clone was seen more than once but under ten times. J is TRBJ1-2 and V is TRBV6-5; TRBD1 aligns across 8 bases. The CDR3 is made up of 14 amino acids. Trimming took 8 bases from V and 1 from J; bases not matched to a gene: 6. The germline V gene has CDR1 MNHEY and CDR2 SVGAGI. The CDR3 DNA reads as TGTGCCAGCGGGGGGACAGGCTTTAACTATGGCTACACCTTC. Translated, it gives CASGGTGFNYGYTF.

In its sample, this clone was seen a few times. This sequence joins TRBV4-2 and TRBJ1-3; 7 bases line up with TRBD1. Germline lookup yields CDR1 LGHNA and CDR2 YNFKEQ. The CDR3 is 15 amino acids. Germline trimming cut 2 bases from V and 1 base from J; bases unmatched to any gene: 2. The CDR3, as DNA: TGTGCCAGCAGCCAACCGACAGGGTCTGGAAACACCATATATTTT. This encodes CASSQPTGSGNTIYF.

This clone has a handful of counts. The same CDR3 also results from other DNA sequences found in this sample. This chain uses TRBV18 with TRBJ2-5; 13 nucleotides match TRBD2. The germline gives CDR1 KGHSH, CDR2 LQKENI. There are 16 residues in the CDR3. V gave up 3 bases and J gave up 4 bases; unmatched junction bases: 5. The CDR3, as DNA: TGTGCCAGCTCACCCAGGACTAGCGGGGGTGGAGAGACCCAGTACTTC. Its protein is CASSPRTSGGGETQYF.

The chain carries TRBV6-5 and TRBJ2-2, with a weak D call TRBD2 (5 bases). V shed 6 bases and J shed 2 bases, with 10 bases lying between them. The CDR3 runs to 14 residues. The germline V gene encodes CDR1 MNHEY and CDR2 SVGAGI. The CDR3 loop reads CASRNGINTGELFF. CDR3 nucleotide sequence: TGTGCCAGCAGGAACGGGATAAACACCGGGGAGCTGTTTTTT.